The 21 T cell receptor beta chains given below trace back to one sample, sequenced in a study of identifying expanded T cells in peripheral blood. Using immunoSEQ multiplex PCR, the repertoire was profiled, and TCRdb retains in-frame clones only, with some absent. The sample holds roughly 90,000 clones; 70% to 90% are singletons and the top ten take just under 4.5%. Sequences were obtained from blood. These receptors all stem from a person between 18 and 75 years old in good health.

The CDR3 DNA reads as TGTGCCAGCAGGGTGACTAGCGGGGGGATCACAGATACGCAGTATTTT. Its protein product is CASRVTSGGITDTQYF. The V and J genes are TRBV27 and TRBJ2-3; 13 nucleotides match TRBD2. The V gene's germline CDR1 is MNHEY and CDR2 SMNVEV (reference sequence). Trimming removed 6 bases from V and 2 bases from J; junction bases left unmatched: 5. The CDR3 runs 16 residues.

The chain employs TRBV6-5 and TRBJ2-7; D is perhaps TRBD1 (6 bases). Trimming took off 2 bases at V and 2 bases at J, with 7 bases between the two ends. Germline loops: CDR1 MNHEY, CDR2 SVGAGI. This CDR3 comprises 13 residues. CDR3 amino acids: CASSYEGAYEQYF. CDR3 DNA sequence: TGTGCCAGCAGTTACGAGGGGGCCTACGAGCAGTACTTC.

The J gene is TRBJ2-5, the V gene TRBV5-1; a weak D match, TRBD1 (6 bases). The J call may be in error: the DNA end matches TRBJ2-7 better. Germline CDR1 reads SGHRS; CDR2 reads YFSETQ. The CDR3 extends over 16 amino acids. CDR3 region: CASSTLPGQLAYEQYF. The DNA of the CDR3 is TGCGCCAGCAGCACTCTACCCGGACAGTTAGCCTACGAGCAGTACTTC.

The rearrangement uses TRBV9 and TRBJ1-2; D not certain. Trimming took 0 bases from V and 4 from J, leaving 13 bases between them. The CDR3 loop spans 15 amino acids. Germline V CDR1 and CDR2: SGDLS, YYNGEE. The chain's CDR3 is CASSVGVGGSYGYTF. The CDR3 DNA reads TGTGCCAGCAGCGTAGGGGTTGGCGGATCCTATGGCTACACCTTC.

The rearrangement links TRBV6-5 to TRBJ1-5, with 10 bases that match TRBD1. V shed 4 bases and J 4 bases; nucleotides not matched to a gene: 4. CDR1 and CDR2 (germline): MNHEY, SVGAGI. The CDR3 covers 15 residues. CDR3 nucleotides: TGTGCCAGCAGTTTGGGACAGGGGAGGAATCAGCCCCAGCATTTT. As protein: CASSLGQGRNQPQHF.

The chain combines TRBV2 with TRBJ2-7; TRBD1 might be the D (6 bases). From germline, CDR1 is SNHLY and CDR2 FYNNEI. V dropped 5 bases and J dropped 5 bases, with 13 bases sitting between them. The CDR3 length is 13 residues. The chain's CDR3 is CASSFGPGDEQYF. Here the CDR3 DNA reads TGTGCCAGCAGTTTTGGTCCAGGGGACGAGCAGTACTTC.

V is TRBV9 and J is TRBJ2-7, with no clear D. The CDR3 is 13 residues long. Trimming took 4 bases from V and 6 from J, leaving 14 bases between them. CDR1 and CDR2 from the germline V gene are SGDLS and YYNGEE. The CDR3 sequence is CASSLQGPPEQYF. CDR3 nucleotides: TGTGCCAGCAGCCTCCAAGGGCCCCCCGAGCAGTACTTC.

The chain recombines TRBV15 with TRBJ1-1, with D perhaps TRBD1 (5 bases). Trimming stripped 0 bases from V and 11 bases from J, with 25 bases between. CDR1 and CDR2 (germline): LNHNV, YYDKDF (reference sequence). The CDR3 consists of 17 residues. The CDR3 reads CATSREWGGAALRGAFF. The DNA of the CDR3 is TGTGCCACCAGCAGAGAGTGGGGAGGGGCCGCCCTAAGAGGGGCTTTCTTT.

The CDR3 loop is CASSYQGRNYGYTF. The CDR3 DNA reads as TGTGCCAGCAGTTACCAGGGGCGTAACTATGGCTACACCTTC. This chain joins TRBV6-5 and TRBJ1-2; a weak D match, TRBD1 (6 bases). The V gene's germline CDR1 is MNHEY and CDR2 SVGAGI. V dropped 2 bases and J dropped 1 base, with 8 bases sitting between them. CDR3 length: 14 residues.

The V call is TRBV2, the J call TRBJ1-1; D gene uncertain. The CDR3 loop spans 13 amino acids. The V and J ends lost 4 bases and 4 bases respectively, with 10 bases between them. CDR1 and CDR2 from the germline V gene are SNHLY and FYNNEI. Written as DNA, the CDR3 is TGTGCCAGCAGTGCCGGAGAGGTCACTGAAGCTTTCTTT. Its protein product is CASSAGEVTEAFF.

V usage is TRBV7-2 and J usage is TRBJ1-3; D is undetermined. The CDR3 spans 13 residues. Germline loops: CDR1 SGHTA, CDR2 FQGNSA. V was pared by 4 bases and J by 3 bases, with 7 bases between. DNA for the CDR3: TGTGCCAGCAGCTCCTCCTTTGGAAACACCATATATTTT. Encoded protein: CASSSSFGNTIYF.

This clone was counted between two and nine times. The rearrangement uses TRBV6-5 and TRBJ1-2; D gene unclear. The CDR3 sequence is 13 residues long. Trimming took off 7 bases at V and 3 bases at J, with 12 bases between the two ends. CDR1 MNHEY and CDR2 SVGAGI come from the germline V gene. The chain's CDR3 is CASTKRLDYGYTF. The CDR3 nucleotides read TGTGCCAGCACCAAAAGGCTGGACTATGGCTACACCTTC.

The DNA for the CDR3 is TGTGCCAGCAGCAAAGAGGCGAAGGGACCAAACTATGGCTACACCTTC. Its protein is CASSKEAKGPNYGYTF. The rearrangement joins TRBV21-1 to TRBJ1-2. TRBV21-1 is a pseudogene locus. This CDR3 has 16 residues.

The DNA of the CDR3 is TGTGCCAGCAGACGAGCACTTTCCCGGGACCGCACAGATACGCAGTATTTT. It is translated as CASRRALSRDRTDTQYF. The chain recombines TRBV2 with TRBJ2-3; D is tentatively TRBD1 or TRBD2 (5 bases each). Germline V gene data show CDR1 as SNHLY and CDR2 as FYNNEI. This CDR3 is built from 17 residues. V lost 6 bases and J 1 base, leaving 20 bases between the germline ends.

The CDR3 loop is CASSLAAGGADYGYTF. The CDR3 region has the DNA TGCGCCAGCAGCTTGGCGGCCGGGGGCGCGGACTATGGCTACACCTTC. The rearrangement links TRBV5-1 to TRBJ1-2, with D perhaps matching TRBD1 (6 bases). Trimming removed 0 bases at V and 3 bases at J, with 15 bases between. This CDR3 comprises 16 residues. From germline, CDR1 is SGHRS and CDR2 YFSETQ.

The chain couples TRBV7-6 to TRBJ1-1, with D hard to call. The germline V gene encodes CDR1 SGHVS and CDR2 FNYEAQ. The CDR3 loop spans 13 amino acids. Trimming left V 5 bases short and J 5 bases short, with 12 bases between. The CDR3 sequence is CASSTTVTTEAFF. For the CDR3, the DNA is TGTGCCAGCAGCACGACGGTTACGACTGAAGCTTTCTTT. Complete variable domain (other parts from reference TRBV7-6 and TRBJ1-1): GAGVSQSPRYKVTKRGQDVALRCDPISGHVSLYWYRQALGQGPEFLTYFNYEAQQDKSGLPNDRFSAERPEGSISTLTIQRTEQRDSAMYRCASSTTVTTEAFFGQGTRLTVV.

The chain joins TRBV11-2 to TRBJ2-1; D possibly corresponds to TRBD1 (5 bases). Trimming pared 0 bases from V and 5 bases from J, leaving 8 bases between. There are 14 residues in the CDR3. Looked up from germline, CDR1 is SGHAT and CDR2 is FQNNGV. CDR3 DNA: TGTGCCAGCAGCTTAGATCTAGGGGACAATGAGCAGTTCTTC. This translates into CASSLDLGDNEQFF.

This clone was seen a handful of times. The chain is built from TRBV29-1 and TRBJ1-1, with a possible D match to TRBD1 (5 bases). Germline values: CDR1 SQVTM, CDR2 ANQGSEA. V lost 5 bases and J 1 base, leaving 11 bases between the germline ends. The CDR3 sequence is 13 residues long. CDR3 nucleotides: TGCAGCGTTTCTTCCAGGGAGAACACTGAAGCTTTCTTT. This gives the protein CSVSSRENTEAFF.

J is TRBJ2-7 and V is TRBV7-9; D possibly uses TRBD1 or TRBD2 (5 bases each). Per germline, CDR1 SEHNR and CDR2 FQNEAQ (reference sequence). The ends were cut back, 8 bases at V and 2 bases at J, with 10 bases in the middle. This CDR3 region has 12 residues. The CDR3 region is CASEGTAYEQYF. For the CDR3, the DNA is TGTGCCAGCGAGGGGACGGCCTACGAGCAGTACTTC. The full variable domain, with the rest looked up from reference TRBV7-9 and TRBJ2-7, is DTGVSQNPRHKITKRGQNVTFRCDPISEHNRLYWYRQTLGQGPEFLTYFQNEAQLEKSRLLSDRFSAERPKGSFSTLEIQRTEQGDSAMYLCASEGTAYEQYFGPGTRLTVT.

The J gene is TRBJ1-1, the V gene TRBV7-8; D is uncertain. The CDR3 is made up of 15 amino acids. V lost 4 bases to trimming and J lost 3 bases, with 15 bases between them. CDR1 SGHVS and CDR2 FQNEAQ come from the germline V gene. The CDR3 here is CASSYTVFRDTEAFF. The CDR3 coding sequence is TGTGCCAGCAGCTACACTGTATTTAGGGACACTGAAGCTTTCTTT.

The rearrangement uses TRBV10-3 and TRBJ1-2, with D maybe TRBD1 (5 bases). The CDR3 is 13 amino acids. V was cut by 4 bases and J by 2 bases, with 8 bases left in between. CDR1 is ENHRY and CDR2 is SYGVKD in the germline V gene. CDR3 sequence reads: CAISGWDNYGYTF. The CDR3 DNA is TGTGCCATCAGTGGTTGGGACAACTATGGCTACACCTTC.